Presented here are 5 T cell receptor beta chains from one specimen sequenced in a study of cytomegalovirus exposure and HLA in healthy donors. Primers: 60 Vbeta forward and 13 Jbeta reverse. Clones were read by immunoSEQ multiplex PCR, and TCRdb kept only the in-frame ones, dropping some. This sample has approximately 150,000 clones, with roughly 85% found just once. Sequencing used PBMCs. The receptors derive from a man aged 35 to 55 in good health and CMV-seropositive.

CDR3 protein: CASSVVGYGELFF. Here the CDR3 DNA reads TGTGCCAGCAGCGTAGTCGGGTACGGGGAGCTGTTTTTT. The chain employs TRBV9 and TRBJ2-2; D is undetermined. Germline CDR1 and CDR2: SGDLS and YYNGEE. The CDR3 extends over 13 amino acids. V lost 0 bases and J lost 7, with 7 bases in between.

Written as DNA, the CDR3 is TGTGCCAGCAGTTGGGGGGGCGAAAGGTCCTACGAGCAGTACTTC. This translates into CASSWGGERSYEQYF. The genes are TRBV27 and TRBJ2-7; a weak D match, TRBD2 (7 bases). V gave up 4 bases and J gave up 1 base, with 14 bases separating them. The CDR3 consists of 15 residues. The germline CDR1 and CDR2 sequences are MNHEY and SMNVEV (reference sequence).

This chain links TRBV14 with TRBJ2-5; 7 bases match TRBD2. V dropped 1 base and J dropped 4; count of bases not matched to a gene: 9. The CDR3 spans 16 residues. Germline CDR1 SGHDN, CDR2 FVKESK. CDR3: CASSQGGRLAGETQYF. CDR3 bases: TGTGCCAGCAGCCAAGGGGGGAGACTAGCCGGAGAGACCCAGTACTTC. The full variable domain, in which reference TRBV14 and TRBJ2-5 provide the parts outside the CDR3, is EAGVTQFPSHSVIEKGQTVTLRCDPISGHDNLYWYRRVMGKEIKFLLHFVKESKQDESGMPNNRFLAERTGGTYSTLKVQPAELEDSGVYFCASSQGGRLAGETQYFGPGTRLLVL.

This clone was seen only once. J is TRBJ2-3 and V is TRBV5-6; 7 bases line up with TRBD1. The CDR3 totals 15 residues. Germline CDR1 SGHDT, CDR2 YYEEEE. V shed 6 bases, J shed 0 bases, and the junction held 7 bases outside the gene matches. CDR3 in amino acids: CASTEGRGSTDTQYF. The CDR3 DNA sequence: TGTGCCAGCACCGAGGGCAGGGGGAGCACAGATACGCAGTATTTT.

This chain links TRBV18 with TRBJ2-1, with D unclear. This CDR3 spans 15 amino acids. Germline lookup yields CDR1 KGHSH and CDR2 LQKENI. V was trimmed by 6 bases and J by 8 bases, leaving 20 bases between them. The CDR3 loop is CASSPPPSRRDEQFF. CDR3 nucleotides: TGTGCCAGCTCGCCCCCACCTTCGCGTCGGGATGAGCAGTTCTTC.